This TCR beta chain was documented in a study of response to subunit inactivated influenza vaccine. Germline assignment: CDR1 SGHAT and CDR2 FQNNGV. V lost 4 bases and J 2 bases, leaving 21 bases between the germline ends. The CDR3 spans 17 residues. Broader study findings: Authors suggested that a seasonal influenza vaccination recruits few new T cells each time.

TCRdb recomputed calls from the RT-PCR reads with MiXCR, one row per CDR3 protein. The sample consists of roughly 670,000 distinct CDR3 sequences, approximately 14% of them appearing once. Concerning this clonotype itself: Its antigen is unidentified.

Sequenced here: PBMCs from blood, sampled approximately 15 days before vaccination. The chain uses TRBV11-2 and TRBJ2-7; D gene ambiguous. The TCR originated in a man aged 45-65 years who received an inactivated influenza vaccine. The CDR3 bases are TGTGCCAGCAGCTCCTCCCCTGGGGTCAATTCGCCCTACGAGCAGTACTTC. This sequence encodes CASSSSPGVNSPYEQYF.